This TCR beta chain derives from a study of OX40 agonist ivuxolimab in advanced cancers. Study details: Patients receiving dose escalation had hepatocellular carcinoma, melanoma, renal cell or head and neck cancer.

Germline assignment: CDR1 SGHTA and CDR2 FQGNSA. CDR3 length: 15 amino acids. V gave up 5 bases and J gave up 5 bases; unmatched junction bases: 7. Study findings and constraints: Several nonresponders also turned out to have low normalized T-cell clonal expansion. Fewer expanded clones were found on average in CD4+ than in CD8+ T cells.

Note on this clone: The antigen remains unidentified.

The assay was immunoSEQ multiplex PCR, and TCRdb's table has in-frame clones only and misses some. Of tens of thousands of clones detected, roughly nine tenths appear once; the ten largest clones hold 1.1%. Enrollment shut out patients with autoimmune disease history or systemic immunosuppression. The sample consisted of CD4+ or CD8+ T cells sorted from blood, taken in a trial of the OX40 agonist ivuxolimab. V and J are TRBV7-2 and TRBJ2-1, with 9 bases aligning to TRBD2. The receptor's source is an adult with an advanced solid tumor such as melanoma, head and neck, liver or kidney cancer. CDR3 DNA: TGTGCCAGCAGCCCAGGACTAGCGACTAACAATGAGCAGTTCTTC. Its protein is CASSPGLATNNEQFF.